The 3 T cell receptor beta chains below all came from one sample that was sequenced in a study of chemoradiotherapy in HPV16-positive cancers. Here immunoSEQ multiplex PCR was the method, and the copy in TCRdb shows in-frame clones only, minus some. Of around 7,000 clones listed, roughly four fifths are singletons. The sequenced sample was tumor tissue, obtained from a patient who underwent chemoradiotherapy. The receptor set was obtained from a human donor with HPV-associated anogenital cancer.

The CDR3 region is CASGIDSETQYF. The CDR3 DNA sequence: TGTGCTAGTGGTATTGACTCGGAGACCCAGTACTTC. The chain links TRBV12-5 to TRBJ2-5; D unclear. V lost 5 bases and J 5 bases, leaving 9 bases between the germline ends. The germline CDR1 and CDR2 sequences are LGHNT and FRNRAP. The CDR3 consists of 12 residues. Together with reference TRBV12-5 and TRBJ2-5, the CDR3 gives the full variable domain: DARVTQTPRHKVTEMGQEVTMRCQPILGHNTVFWYRQTMMQGLELLAYFRNRAPLDDSGMPKDRFSAEMPDATLATLKIQPSEPRDSAVYFCASGIDSETQYFGPGTRLLVL.

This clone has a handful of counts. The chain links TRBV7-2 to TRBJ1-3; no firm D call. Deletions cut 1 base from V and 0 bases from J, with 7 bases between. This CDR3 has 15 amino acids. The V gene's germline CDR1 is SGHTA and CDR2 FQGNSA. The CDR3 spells CASSLGRPSGNTIYF. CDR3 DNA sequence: TGTGCCAGCAGCTTAGGAAGGCCCTCTGGAAACACCATATATTTT.

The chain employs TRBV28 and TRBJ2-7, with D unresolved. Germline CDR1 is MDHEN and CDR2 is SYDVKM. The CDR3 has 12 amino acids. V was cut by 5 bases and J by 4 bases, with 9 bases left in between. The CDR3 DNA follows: TGTGCCAGCAGTGTAGTGGGGTACGAGCAGTACTTC. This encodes CASSVVGYEQYF.